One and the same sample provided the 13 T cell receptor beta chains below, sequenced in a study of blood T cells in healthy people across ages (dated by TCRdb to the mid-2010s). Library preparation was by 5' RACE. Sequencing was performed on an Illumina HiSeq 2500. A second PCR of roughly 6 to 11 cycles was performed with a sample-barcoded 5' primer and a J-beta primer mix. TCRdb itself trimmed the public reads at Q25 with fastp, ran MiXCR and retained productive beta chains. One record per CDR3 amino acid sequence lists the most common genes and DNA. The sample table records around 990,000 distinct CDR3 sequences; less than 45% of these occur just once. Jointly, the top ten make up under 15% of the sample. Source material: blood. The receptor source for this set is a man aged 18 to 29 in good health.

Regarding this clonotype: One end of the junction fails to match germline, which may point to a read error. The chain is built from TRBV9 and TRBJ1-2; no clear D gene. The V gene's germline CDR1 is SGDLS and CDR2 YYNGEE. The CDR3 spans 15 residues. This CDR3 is CASSEGTTDYYDYTF. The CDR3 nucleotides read TGTGCCAGCAGCGAGGGTACCACAGATTACTATGACTACACCTTC.

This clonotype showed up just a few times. The CDR3, as DNA: TGTGCCATCAGTCGACCCGATCAGCGGAACACCATATATTTT. Protein sequence: CAISRPDQRNTIYF. This rearrangement joins TRBV10-3 to TRBJ1-3, with D uncertain. The ends were cut back, 5 bases at V and 7 bases at J, with 15 bases in the middle. This CDR3 is built from 14 residues. Germline V gives CDR1 ENHRY, CDR2 SYGVKD.

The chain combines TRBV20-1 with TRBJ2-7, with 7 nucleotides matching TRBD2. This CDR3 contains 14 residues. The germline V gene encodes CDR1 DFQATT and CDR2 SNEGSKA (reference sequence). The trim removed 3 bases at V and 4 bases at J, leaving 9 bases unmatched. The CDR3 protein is CSARAGDPFYEQYF. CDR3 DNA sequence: TGCAGTGCTAGGGCGGGGGACCCCTTTTACGAGCAGTACTTC.

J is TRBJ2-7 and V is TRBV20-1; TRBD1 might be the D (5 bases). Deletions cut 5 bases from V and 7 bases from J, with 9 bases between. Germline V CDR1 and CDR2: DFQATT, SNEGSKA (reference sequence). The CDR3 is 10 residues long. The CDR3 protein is CSASQGEQYF. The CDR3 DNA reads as TGCAGTGCTTCTCAGGGTGAGCAGTACTTC.

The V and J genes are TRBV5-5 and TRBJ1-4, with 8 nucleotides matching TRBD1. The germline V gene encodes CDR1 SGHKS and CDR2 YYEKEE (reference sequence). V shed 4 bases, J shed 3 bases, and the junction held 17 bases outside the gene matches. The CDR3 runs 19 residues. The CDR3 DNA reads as TGTGCCAGCAGCCCGGAATCGACAGGGGTTGGGCGTCCTAATGAAAAACTGTTTTTT. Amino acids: CASSPESTGVGRPNEKLFF.

The CDR3 coding sequence is TGTGCCAGCAGTCGCTGGACAGGACAAAATGAAAAACTGTTTTTT. Its protein product is CASSRWTGQNEKLFF. This chain links TRBV12-3 or TRBV12-4 with TRBJ1-4, with 7 bases matching TRBD1. With V trimmed by 5 bases and J by 5 bases, 8 bases remained unmatched. The CDR3 runs to 15 residues.

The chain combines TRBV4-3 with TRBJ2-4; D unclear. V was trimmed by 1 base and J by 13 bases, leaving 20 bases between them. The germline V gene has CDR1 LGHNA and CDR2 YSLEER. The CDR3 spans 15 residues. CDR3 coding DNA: TGCGCCAGCAGCCAAGCCTCGACCCCCCCCGCGGAGCAGTACTTC. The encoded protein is CASSQASTPPAEQYF.

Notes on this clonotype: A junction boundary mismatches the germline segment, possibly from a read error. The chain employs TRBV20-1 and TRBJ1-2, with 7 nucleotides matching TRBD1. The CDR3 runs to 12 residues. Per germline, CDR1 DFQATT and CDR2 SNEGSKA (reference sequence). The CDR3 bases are TGCAGGGCATCACAGGGGAGAAATGGTTACACCTTC. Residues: CRASQGRNGYTF.

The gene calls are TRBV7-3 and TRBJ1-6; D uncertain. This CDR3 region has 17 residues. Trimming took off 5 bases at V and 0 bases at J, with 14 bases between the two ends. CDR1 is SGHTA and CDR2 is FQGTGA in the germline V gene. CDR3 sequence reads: CASSLNPTSSYNSPLHF. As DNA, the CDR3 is TGTGCCAGCAGCCTTAATCCGACAAGCTCCTATAATTCACCCCTCCACTTT.

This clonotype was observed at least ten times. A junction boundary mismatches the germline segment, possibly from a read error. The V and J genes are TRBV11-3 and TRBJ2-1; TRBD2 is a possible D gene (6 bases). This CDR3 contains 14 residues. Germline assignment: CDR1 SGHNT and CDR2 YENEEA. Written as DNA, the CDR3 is TGTGCCAGCAGTTTAGTTGGGGGGTACAATGAGCAGTTCTTC. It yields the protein CASSLVGGYNEQFF.

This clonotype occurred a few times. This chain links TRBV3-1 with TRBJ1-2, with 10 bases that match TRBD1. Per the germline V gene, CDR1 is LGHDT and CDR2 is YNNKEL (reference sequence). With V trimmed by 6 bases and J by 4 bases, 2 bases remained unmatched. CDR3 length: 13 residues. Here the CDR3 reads CASRGQGSYGYTF. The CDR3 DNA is TGTGCCAGCAGGGGACAGGGGAGCTATGGCTACACCTTC.

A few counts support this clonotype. The CDR3 DNA reads as TGTGCCAGCAGGCTAGCGGGGGATCAGCCCCAGCATTTT. Amino acids: CASRLAGDQPQHF. V is TRBV6-5 and J is TRBJ1-5; possible D gene TRBD1, 5 bases. The V end lost 6 bases, the J end lost 5 bases, and 11 bases lay between the germline ends. Germline assignment: CDR1 MNHEY and CDR2 SVGAGI. This CDR3 is 13 amino acids long.

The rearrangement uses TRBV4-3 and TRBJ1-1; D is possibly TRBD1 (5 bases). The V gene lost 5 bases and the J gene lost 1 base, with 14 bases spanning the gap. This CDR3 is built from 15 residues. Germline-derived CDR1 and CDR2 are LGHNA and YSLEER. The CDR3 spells CASSSTDNPNTEAFF. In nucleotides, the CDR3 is TGCGCCAGCAGCTCGACGGACAACCCGAACACTGAAGCTTTCTTT.